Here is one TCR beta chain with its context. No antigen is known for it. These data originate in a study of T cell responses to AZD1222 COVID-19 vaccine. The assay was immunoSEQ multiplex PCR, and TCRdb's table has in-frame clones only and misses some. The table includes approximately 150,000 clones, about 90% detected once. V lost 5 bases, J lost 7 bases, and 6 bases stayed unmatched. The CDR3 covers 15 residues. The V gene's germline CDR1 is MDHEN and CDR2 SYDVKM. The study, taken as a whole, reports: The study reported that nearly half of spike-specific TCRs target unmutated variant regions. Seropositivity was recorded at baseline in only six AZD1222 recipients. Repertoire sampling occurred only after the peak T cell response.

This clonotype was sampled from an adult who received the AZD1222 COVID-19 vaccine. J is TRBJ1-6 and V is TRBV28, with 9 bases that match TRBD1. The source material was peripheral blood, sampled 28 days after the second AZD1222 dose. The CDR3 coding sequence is TGTGCCAGCAGTCTCACAGGGGGCGCGAATTCACCCCTCCACTTT. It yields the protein CASSLTGGANSPLHF.